The 8 T cell receptor beta chains in this list originate from one sample, sequenced in a study of breast tumors, draining lymph nodes, adjacent tissues. Axillary draining lymph nodes of breast cancer patients supplied the node samples. MiXCR, run by TCRdb on the multiplex PCR reads, gives a single entry per CDR3 protein. This table holds 290,000 or so distinct CDR3 sequences, roughly 30% found once. The sequencing input was axillary lymph node tissue. These TCRs come from a female donor with breast cancer. Some clones in this sample may be carry-over from other donors' samples.

This clonotype showed up just a few times. This may be a read error, as it is one base from a much larger clone. This chain joins TRBV6-4 and TRBJ2-2; D remains unclear. The germline CDR1 and CDR2 sequences are MRHNA and SNTAGT. Trimming removed 5 bases from V and 7 bases from J, with 11 bases in between. This CDR3 region has 13 residues. CDR3 region: CASSPVDGGELFF. In DNA form, the CDR3 reads TGTGCCAGCAGTCCAGTAGATGGCGGGGAGCTGTTTTTT.

Concerning this clonotype itself: It may be a read error: a sequence one base away is much more abundant. The V gene is TRBV7-8, the J gene TRBJ2-1; a weak D match, TRBD1 (6 bases). Per germline, CDR1 SGHVS and CDR2 FQNEAQ. This CDR3 has 17 amino acids. The DNA of the CDR3 is TGTGCCAGCGGCTTACGACAGGTCCGGATCTCCTACAATGAGCAGTTCTTC. This codes for CASGLRQVRISYNEQFF.

This clonotype was detected many times. J is TRBJ2-7 and V is TRBV9; 9 positions match TRBD1. The length of the CDR3 is 14 residues. The V and J ends lost 4 bases and 7 bases, in that order; junction bases with no gene match: 9. Germline assignment: CDR1 SGDLS and CDR2 YYNGEE. The CDR3 DNA follows: TGTGCCAGCAGCCCACAGGGGGCGAACTGGGAGCAGTACTTC. This encodes CASSPQGANWEQYF. Using reference TRBV9 and TRBJ2-7 for the parts outside the CDR3, the full variable domain is DSGVTQTPKHLITATGQRVTLRCSPRSGDLSVYWYQQSLDQGLQFLIQYYNGEERAKGNILERFSAQQFPDLHSELNLSSLELGDSALYFCASSPQGANWEQYFGPGTRLTVT.

The chain employs TRBV11-2 and TRBJ1-1, with 7 nucleotides matching TRBD1. Unmatched junction bases numbered 3, after V lost 2 bases and J lost 0 bases. The CDR3 contains 15 residues. From germline, CDR1 is SGHAT and CDR2 FQNNGV. The CDR3 DNA reads as TGTGCCAGCAGCTTACAGGGGGGAATGAACACTGAAGCTTTCTTT. Its protein is CASSLQGGMNTEAFF.

Turning to this clonotype: The conserved closing phenylalanine or tryptophan is absent in this CDR3, likely reflecting a read error. It is unclear where the CDR3 begins or ends on the DNA, so no DNA is shown, and the CDR3 is as TCRdb lists it. The CDR3 sequence is CASSLEVRNT. This chain joins TRBV7-6 and TRBJ1-6; the table's D call TRBD1 went unverified against the DNA. Per germline, CDR1 SGHVS and CDR2 FNYEAQ. The CDR3 numbers 10 amino acids, ends counted.

In the case of this clonotype: This may stem from a read error, because a much larger clone lies one nucleotide away. The chain carries TRBV3-1 and TRBJ2-2; D call uncertain. Germline values: CDR1 LGHDT, CDR2 YNNKEL (reference sequence). V was clipped by 3 bases and J by 8 bases, with 7 bases between them. The CDR3 is 12 residues long. The CDR3 sequence: CASSHALGELFF. CDR3 bases: TGTGCCAGCAGCCATGCGCTAGGGGAGCTGTTTTTT. The entire variable domain, with the rest obtained from reference TRBV3-1 and TRBJ2-2, is as follows: DTAVSQTPKYLVTQMGNDKSIKCEQNLGHDTMYWYKQDSKKFLKIMFSYNNKELIINETVPNRFSPKSPDKAHLNLHINSLELGDSAVYFCASSHALGELFFGEGSRLTVL.

This clonotype appeared many times. The V call is TRBV2, the J call TRBJ2-7, with D possibly being TRBD2 (6 bases). The CDR3 has 14 amino acids. CDR1 SNHLY and CDR2 FYNNEI come from the germline V gene. Trimming stripped 5 bases from V and 3 bases from J, with 14 bases between. CDR3 sequence (DNA): TGTGCCAGCAGTTATTCGGGAGTGGGCTACGAGCAGTACTTC. Its protein is CASSYSGVGYEQYF.

V is TRBV28 and J is TRBJ2-5; D perhaps matches TRBD1 (6 bases). CDR1 and CDR2 from the germline V gene are MDHEN and SYDVKM. The CDR3 runs 17 residues. Trimming stripped 6 bases from V and 4 bases from J, with 24 bases between. This CDR3 is CASSLPITGLGGETQYF. In DNA form, the CDR3 reads TGTGCCAGCAGCCTCCCAATAACAGGGCTGGGCGGAGAGACCCAGTACTTC.